This T cell receptor (beta chain) was recorded in a study of chemoradiotherapy in HPV16-positive cancers. General observations from the study: HPV-specific T cells were functionally defined from only a couple of HPV16-positive patients.

Samples were taken several times over chemoradiotherapy. Clones were read by immunoSEQ multiplex PCR, and TCRdb kept only the in-frame ones, dropping some. There are approximately 3,000 clones in the sample; approximately 90% occur only once, and under 2.5% lies in the top ten. Comments on this clone: The target antigen is unknown.

This clonotype was obtained from a human donor with HPV-associated anogenital cancer. This sample comprised tumor tissue, obtained from a patient who underwent chemoradiotherapy.

The chain's CDR3 is CATAFSGQGTGYTF. CDR3 coding DNA: TGTGCCACCGCCTTTTCCGGACAGGGCACGGGCTACACCTTC. The chain recombines TRBV6-1 with TRBJ1-2, with 8 bases that match TRBD1. V lost 10 bases, J lost 8 bases, and 15 bases stayed unmatched. Germline values: CDR1 MNHNS, CDR2 SASEGT. CDR3 size: 14 residues.